This is a list of T cell receptor beta chains from one sample in a study of identical twins. TCRdb reprocessed the 5' RACE reads with MiXCR, giving one entry per CDR3 protein. The sample shows hundreds of thousands of distinct CDR3 sequences, 5.5% to 7.5% of them seen only once. Material for sequencing was naive T cells sorted from blood. Receptors were obtained from a man between 18 and 35 years old in good health. The conserved cysteine and the conserved F or W are not part of the CDR3 here.

v_call	j_call	cdr3_aa
TRBV6-1	TRBJ2-4	ASRSPSGQNIQY
TRBV6-6	TRBJ1-3	ASSPTSGNTIY
TRBV28	TRBJ2-7	ASSRDQPYEQY
TRBV9	TRBJ2-1	ASSAQGDEQF
TRBV7-2	TRBJ1-1	ASSPHGGGNEAF
TRBV11-2	TRBJ2-2	ATTRGGNTGELF
TRBV2	TRBJ1-4	ASSEARGTLGKLF
TRBV3-1	TRBJ2-1	ASSQVAAGDNPGVQF
TRBV11-2	TRBJ2-5	ASSLDRTSQETQY
TRBV10-3	TRBJ2-1	AITQHLGGTYNEQF
TRBV5-1	TRBJ1-3	ASSLRQGFGNTIY
TRBV20-1	TRBJ1-2	SASAREDYGYT
TRBV12-3/TRBV12-4	TRBJ2-3	ASSLRGASTDTQY
TRBV20-1	TRBJ2-6	SARGIGLAGSGANVLT
TRBV10-3	TRBJ2-5	AISDRTNQETQY
TRBV6-5	TRBJ2-5	ASSYSITGRETQY
TRBV20-1	TRBJ2-7	SVTTSGLSYEQY
TRBV4-1	TRBJ2-3	ASSHPPWDTQY
TRBV5-1	TRBJ2-7	ASSSDPGVAYEQY
TRBV24-1	TRBJ2-1	ATSSPRTSANEQF
TRBV29-1	TRBJ2-7	SVGSGAYEQY
TRBV21-1	TRBJ2-3	ASSKPRFDTAGLDTQY
TRBV29-1	TRBJ1-1	SVAAWTSEAF
TRBV12-3/TRBV12-4	TRBJ2-3	ASLAPSSETQY
TRBV12-3/TRBV12-4	TRBJ2-2	ASSSLAGGELF
TRBV7-2	TRBJ1-6	ASSLEGQILAPLH
TRBV19	TRBJ1-1	ASSIYRDTEAF
TRBV7-3	TRBJ2-4	ASSTPGQGTKNIQY
TRBV4-1	TRBJ2-1	ASSQGDSGQF
TRBV12-3/TRBV12-4	TRBJ2-1	ASSLATPIEQF
TRBV7-8	TRBJ2-3	ASSFQRTTSTDTQY
TRBV20-1	TRBJ2-1	SAGSGVSGNEQF
TRBV29-1	TRBJ1-5	SVLGPDQPQH
TRBV7-8	TRBJ2-4	ASSPPLAMVNIQY
TRBV11-3	TRBJ2-2	ASSSPSGASAGELF
TRBV19	TRBJ2-1	ASSVDFYNEQF
TRBV6-1	TRBJ1-5	ASRGNQPQH
TRBV6-2/TRBV6-3	TRBJ2-7	ASTDPGLADSYEQY
TRBV12-3/TRBV12-4	TRBJ2-5	ASSRGTFNQETQY
TRBV4-1	TRBJ2-2	ASSQVLKGGPGELF
TRBV5-1	TRBJ1-1	ASSLVGQPNTEAF
TRBV20-1	TRBJ2-3	SQGDRGSTDTQY
TRBV20-1	TRBJ2-7	SARDPGLAFYEQY
TRBV7-6	TRBJ2-7	ASSLTRNGEQY
TRBV5-1	TRBJ2-6	ASSLQAGANVLT
TRBV3-1	TRBJ1-4	ASSQGPATNEKLF
TRBV12-3/TRBV12-4	TRBJ1-6	ASRSQGAVYNSPLH
TRBV29-1	TRBJ1-1	SVGPPGQVTEAF